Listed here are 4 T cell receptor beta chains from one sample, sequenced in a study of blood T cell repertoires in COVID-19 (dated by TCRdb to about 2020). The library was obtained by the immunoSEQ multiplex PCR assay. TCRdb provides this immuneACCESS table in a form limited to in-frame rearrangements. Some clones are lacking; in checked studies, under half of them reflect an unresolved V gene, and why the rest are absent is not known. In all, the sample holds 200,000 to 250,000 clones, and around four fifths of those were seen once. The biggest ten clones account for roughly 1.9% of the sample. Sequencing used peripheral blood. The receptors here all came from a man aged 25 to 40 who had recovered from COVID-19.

CDR3 bases: TGTGCCAGCTCCACGGGACAGGGGGGGGACATTCAGTACTTC. This gives the protein CASSTGQGGDIQYF. The chain employs TRBV6-5 and TRBJ2-4, with 11 bases matching TRBD1. The CDR3 covers 14 residues. Germline V gives CDR1 MNHEY, CDR2 SVGAGI. The trim removed 8 bases at V and 8 bases at J, leaving 8 bases unmatched.

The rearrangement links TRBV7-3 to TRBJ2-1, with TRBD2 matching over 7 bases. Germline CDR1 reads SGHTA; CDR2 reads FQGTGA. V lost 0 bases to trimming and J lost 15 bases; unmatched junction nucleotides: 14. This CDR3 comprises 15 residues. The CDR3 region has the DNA TGTGCCAGCAGCTTAACTGCGCGCCTAGCGGAGCCGTGGTTCTTC. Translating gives CASSLTARLAEPWFF.

For the CDR3, the DNA is TGTGCCAGCGGACGCCGGGACACCCAGTTCTTC. Its translation is CASGRRDTQFF. The chain joins TRBV2 to TRBJ2-1; possibly TRBD1 for D (6 bases). CDR3 length: 11 amino acids. CDR1 is SNHLY, CDR2 FYNNEI, per germline. V dropped 8 bases and J dropped 13 bases, with 15 bases sitting between them. Looking up the rest from reference TRBV2 and TRBJ2-1 gives the full variable domain: EPEVTQTPSHQVTQMGQEVILRCVPISNHLYFYWYRQILGQKVEFLVSFYNNEISEKSEIFDDQFSVERPDGSNFTLKIRSTKLEDSAMYFCASGRRDTQFFGPGTRLTVL.

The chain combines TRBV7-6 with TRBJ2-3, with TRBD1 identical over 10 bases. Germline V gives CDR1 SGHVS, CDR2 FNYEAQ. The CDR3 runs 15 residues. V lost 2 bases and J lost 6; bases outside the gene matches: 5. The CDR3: CASSLNGQGVDTQYF. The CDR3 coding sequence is TGTGCCAGCAGCTTAAACGGACAGGGGGTGGATACGCAGTATTTT.